This paragraph reports one T cell receptor beta chain. Its specificity is not known. The entry originates in a study of CD8+ T cells in alopecia areata. Study-wide context: Affected scalp percentage set treated patients' severity scores. Points from the study as a whole: In lesional scalp, particularly from alopecia totalis/universalis, clonality was higher than in normal scalp. Tofacitinib significantly reduced both scalp clonality and expanded CD8+ clones among the top 100.

The V end lost 5 bases, the J end lost 13 bases, and 17 bases lay between the germline ends. The CDR3 is 12 amino acids. CDR1 and CDR2 (germline): SGHDN, FVKESK. cDNA reverse transcribed from extracted RNA served as the sequencing template. The method was immunoSEQ multiplex PCR; TCRdb's version includes in-frame clones alone and lacks a portion of them. This sample carries hundreds of thousands of clones, roughly 64% of them seen once, and the ten largest clones take over 1.5%. Treatment specified: oral pan-JAK inhibitor, 5-10 mg twice daily. The specimen comprised CD4+ T cells sorted from blood, sampled at week 24, from a patient treated with tofacitinib. The rearrangement joins TRBV14 to TRBJ1-2; no clear D. This TCR was sampled from a human donor with alopecia areata. For the CDR3, the DNA is TGTGCCAGCAGCTCGTATCCTGGAGCGGGCACCTTC. Its protein is CASSSYPGAGTF.